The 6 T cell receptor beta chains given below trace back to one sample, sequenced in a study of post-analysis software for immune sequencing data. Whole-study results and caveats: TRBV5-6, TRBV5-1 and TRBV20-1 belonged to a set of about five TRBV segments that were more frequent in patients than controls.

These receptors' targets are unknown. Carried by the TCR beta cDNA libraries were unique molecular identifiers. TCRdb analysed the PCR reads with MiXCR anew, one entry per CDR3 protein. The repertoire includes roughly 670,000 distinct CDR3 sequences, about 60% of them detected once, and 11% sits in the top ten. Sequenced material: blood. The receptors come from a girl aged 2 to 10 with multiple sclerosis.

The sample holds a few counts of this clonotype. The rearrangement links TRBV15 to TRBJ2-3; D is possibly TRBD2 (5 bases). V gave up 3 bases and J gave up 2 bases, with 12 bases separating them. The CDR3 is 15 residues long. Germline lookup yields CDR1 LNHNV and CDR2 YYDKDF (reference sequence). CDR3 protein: CATSSGGEDTDTQYF. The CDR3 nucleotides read TGTGCCACCAGCAGCGGAGGTGAAGACACAGATACGCAGTATTTT.

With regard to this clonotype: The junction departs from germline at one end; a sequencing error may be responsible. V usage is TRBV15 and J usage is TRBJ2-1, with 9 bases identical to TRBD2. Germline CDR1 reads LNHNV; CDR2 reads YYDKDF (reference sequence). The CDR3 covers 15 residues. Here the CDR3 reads CATGRLADLYNEQFF. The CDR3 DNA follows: TGTGCCACCGGCAGACTAGCGGACCTATACAATGAGCAGTTCTTC. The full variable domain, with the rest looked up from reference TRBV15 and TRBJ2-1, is DAMVIQNPRYQVTQFGKPVTLSCSQTLNHNVMYWYQQKSSQAPKLLFHYYDKDFNNEADTPDNFQSRRPNTSFCFLDIRSPGLGDTAMYLCATGRLADLYNEQFFGPGTRLTVL.

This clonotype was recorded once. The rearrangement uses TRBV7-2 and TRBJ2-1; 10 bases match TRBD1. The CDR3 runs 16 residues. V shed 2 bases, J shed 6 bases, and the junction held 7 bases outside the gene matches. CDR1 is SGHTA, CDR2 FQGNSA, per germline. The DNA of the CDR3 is TGTGCCAGCAGCTTAAGGCTGGGACAGGGGATCAATGAGCAGTTCTTC. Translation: CASSLRLGQGINEQFF.

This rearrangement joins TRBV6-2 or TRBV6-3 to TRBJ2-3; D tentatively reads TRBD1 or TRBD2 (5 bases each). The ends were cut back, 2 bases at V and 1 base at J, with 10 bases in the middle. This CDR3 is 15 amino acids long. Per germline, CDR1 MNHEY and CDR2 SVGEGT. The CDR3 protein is CASSYGDGGTDTQYF. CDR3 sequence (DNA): TGTGCCAGCAGTTACGGGGACGGAGGCACAGATACGCAGTATTTT.

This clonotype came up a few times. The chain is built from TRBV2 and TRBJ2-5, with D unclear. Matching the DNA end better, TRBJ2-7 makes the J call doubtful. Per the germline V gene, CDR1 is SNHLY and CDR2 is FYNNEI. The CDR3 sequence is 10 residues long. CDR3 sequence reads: CASSIYEQYF. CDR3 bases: TGTGCCAGCAGTATATACGAGCAGTACTTC.

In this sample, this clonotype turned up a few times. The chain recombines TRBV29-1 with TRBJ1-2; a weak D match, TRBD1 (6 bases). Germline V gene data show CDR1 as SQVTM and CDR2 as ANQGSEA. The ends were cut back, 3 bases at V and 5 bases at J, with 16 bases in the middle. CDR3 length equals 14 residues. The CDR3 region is CSVDLSGRGYGYTF. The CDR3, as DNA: TGCAGCGTTGACCTCTCGGGCAGGGGTTATGGCTACACCTTC.